These 15 T cell receptor beta chains came from one sample sequenced in a study of T-cell reconstitution after alpha-beta-depleted transplantation in children. Preparation of the TCRbeta library involved a method that used unique molecular identifiers. TCRdb re-derived calls from the PCR reads in MiXCR, one entry per CDR3 protein. The top ten clones hold approximately 5% of a sample with about 870,000 distinct CDR3 sequences, less than 20% of them seen once. This material consisted of PBMCs, mostly from graft donor cells, taken 360 days after TCRalphabeta/CD19-depleted stem cell transplant. The source is a male patient younger than 18 who had a stem cell transplant for acute lymphoblastic leukemia, so the T cells may come from the graft donor.

The sample holds a few counts of this clonotype. The chain combines TRBV5-1 with TRBJ2-5, with TRBD2 identical over 8 bases. Germline V gene data show CDR1 as SGHRS and CDR2 as YFSETQ. The CDR3 has 17 residues. V was clipped by 5 bases and J by 3 bases; unmatched bases: 15. CDR3 sequence: CASSDLAGFIPEETQYF. The CDR3 region has the DNA TGCGCCAGCAGTGATTTAGCGGGATTCATCCCCGAAGAGACCCAGTACTTC. Together with reference TRBV5-1 and TRBJ2-5, the CDR3 gives the full variable domain: KAGVTQTPRYLIKTRGQQVTLSCSPISGHRSVSWYQQTPGQGLQFLFEYFSETQRNKGNFPGRFSGRQFSNSRSEMNVSTLELGDSALYLCASSDLAGFIPEETQYFGPGTRLLVL.

The table lists this clonotype with a few counts. J is TRBJ1-5 and V is TRBV29-1; D is perhaps TRBD1 (6 bases). Trimming took 3 bases from V and 7 from J, leaving 13 bases between them. CDR1 and CDR2 (germline): SQVTM, ANQGSEA. The CDR3 runs to 13 residues. CDR3 DNA sequence: TGCAGCGTTGATATGGGGGGGCAACAGCCCCAGCATTTT. Its translation is CSVDMGGQQPQHF. The entire variable domain, with the rest obtained from reference TRBV29-1 and TRBJ1-5, is as follows: SAVISQKPSRDICQRGTSLTIQCQVDSQVTMMFWYRQQPGQSLTLIATANQGSEATYESGFVIDKFPISRPNLTFSTLTVSNMSPEDSSIYLCSVDMGGQQPQHFGDGTRLSIL.

This chain links TRBV29-1 with TRBJ2-2; 8 bases match TRBD1. CDR1 SQVTM and CDR2 ANQGSEA come from the germline V gene. The CDR3 runs 13 residues. Trimming at V came to 3 bases and at J to 4 bases, leaving 1 base not matched to a gene. Written as DNA, the CDR3 is TGCAGCGTTGACGACAGGGGCACCGGGGAGCTGTTTTTT. Protein sequence: CSVDDRGTGELFF.

This chain uses TRBV7-8 with TRBJ2-5; 7 bases map to TRBD2. Germline trimming cut 6 bases from V and 4 bases from J; bases unmatched to any gene: 20. This CDR3 is built from 18 residues. Germline CDR1 is SGHVS and CDR2 is FQNEAQ. DNA for the CDR3: TGTGCCAGCAGTTCGGTGGGGGGGTCGGGACTGAGGCGAGAGACCCAGTACTTC. Amino acids: CASSSVGGSGLRRETQYF.

The rearrangement links TRBV5-1 to TRBJ2-1; 9 nucleotides align to TRBD2. Trimming removed 1 base from V and 3 bases from J; junction bases left unmatched: 5. Germline V CDR1 and CDR2: SGHRS, YFSETQ. This CDR3 comprises 16 residues. DNA for the CDR3: TGCGCCAGCAGCTTGAACCCAGCGGGAGGCTACAATGAGCAGTTCTTC. Translated: CASSLNPAGGYNEQFF.

This clonotype showed up many times. The V gene is TRBV15, the J gene TRBJ2-1; 10 bases are a match to TRBD1. CDR1 and CDR2 from the germline V gene are LNHNV and YYDKDF (reference sequence). V dropped 5 bases and J dropped 8; count of bases not matched to a gene: 9. This CDR3 is 15 amino acids long. CDR3 protein: CATSRQGAIFDEQFF. CDR3 in DNA: TGTGCCACCAGCCGACAGGGGGCTATATTCGATGAGCAGTTCTTC.

There are many counts of this clonotype. A junction end diverges from the germline sequence, so it may reflect a read error. The chain couples TRBV12-3 or TRBV12-4 to TRBJ2-7, with D perhaps matching TRBD1 (6 bases). This CDR3 spans 14 amino acids. The CDR3 here is CASSLGQGIYEQYF. The CDR3 coding sequence is TGTGCCAGCAGCTTAGGTCAGGGGATCTACGAGCAGTACTTC.

This clonotype was seen more than once but under ten times. The chain is built from TRBV27 and TRBJ2-1; unclear D gene. Trimming stripped 2 bases from V and 9 bases from J, with 11 bases between. The CDR3 totals 13 residues. Per the germline V gene, CDR1 is MNHEY and CDR2 is SMNVEV (reference sequence). CDR3 nucleotide sequence: TGTGCCAGCAGTTTACAGCTCTCGGGTGAGCAGTTCTTC. Its translation is CASSLQLSGEQFF.

DNA for the CDR3: TGCAGTGCTAGAGATGACCGGGAGGGCCCTCTGACCGGGGAGCTGTTTTTT. As protein: CSARDDREGPLTGELFF. This chain links TRBV20-1 with TRBJ2-2; the match to TRBD2 covers 8 bases. CDR3 length: 17 residues. CDR1 DFQATT and CDR2 SNEGSKA come from the germline V gene (reference sequence). The junction had 11 bases not matched to a gene; V was cut back by 0 bases and J by 5 bases.

This clonotype came up a few times. The J gene is TRBJ2-3, the V gene TRBV7-2, with TRBD1 identical over 8 bases. Germline lookup yields CDR1 SGHTA and CDR2 FQGNSA. V was pared by 6 bases and J by 0 bases, with 2 bases of the junction left unmatched. The CDR3 is made up of 14 amino acids. CDR3 residues: CASRYRGSTDTQYF. CDR3 nucleotides: TGTGCCAGCAGGTACAGGGGGAGCACAGATACGCAGTATTTT.

In this sample, this clonotype turned up many times. The CDR3 coding sequence is TGCAGTGCTAGAGACGGGAGTTGGAATGAGCAGTTCTTC. It encodes CSARDGSWNEQFF. The chain is built from TRBV20-1 and TRBJ2-1; TRBD2 is a possible D gene (6 bases). This CDR3 has 13 residues. The ends were cut back, 0 bases at V and 7 bases at J, with 10 bases in the middle. CDR1 is DFQATT, CDR2 SNEGSKA, per germline (reference sequence).

Only a few counts were recorded for this clonotype. This sequence joins TRBV5-1 and TRBJ1-2; 8 positions agree with TRBD1. CDR1 and CDR2 from the germline V gene are SGHRS and YFSETQ. With V trimmed by 3 bases and J by 7 bases, 5 bases remained unmatched. CDR3 length: 13 amino acids. For the CDR3, the DNA is TGCGCCAGCAGCTCCCCGGACAGGGCTGGCTACACCTTC. This encodes CASSSPDRAGYTF.

The chain carries TRBV29-1 and TRBJ2-1; D may be TRBD2 (6 bases). The ends were cut back, 1 base at V and 2 bases at J, with 9 bases in the middle. The germline CDR1 and CDR2 sequences are SQVTM and ANQGSEA. There are 14 residues in the CDR3. For the CDR3, the DNA is TGCAGCGTTGAAGCGGGAGTGGCCTACAATGAGCAGTTCTTC. Protein product: CSVEAGVAYNEQFF.

The V gene is TRBV7-3, the J gene TRBJ2-1, with 8 nucleotides matching TRBD2. This CDR3 spans 15 amino acids. J lost 8 bases, V lost 5 bases, and 11 bases had no gene match. Germline CDR1 SGHTA, CDR2 FQGTGA. CDR3 bases: TGTGCCAGCAGCCCCACGGGACTAGTAATCTATGAGCAGTTCTTC. Protein sequence: CASSPTGLVIYEQFF.

This chain uses TRBV7-8 with TRBJ1-2; 7 positions agree with TRBD1. CDR1 is SGHVS, CDR2 FQNEAQ, per germline. Trimming at V came to 3 bases and at J to 8 bases, leaving 9 bases not matched to a gene. CDR3 length: 14 amino acids. The CDR3 nucleotides are TGTGCCAGCAGCTTGCCCAGGACAGGTCTGGGCTACACCTTC. The encoded protein is CASSLPRTGLGYTF.